This T cell receptor beta chain was documented in a study of human T cells and chemical hapten exposure. Turning to the study itself: While the approximately 24-week study was under way, patients received diphenylcyclopropenone on the scalp every week.

Time point noted: pre-sensitization, week 0. Treatment defined: therapeutic diphenylcyclopropenone sensitization with weekly scalp DPC. Investigators collected blood before applying each patch test. The length of the CDR3 is 15 residues. Trimming left V 2 bases short and J 5 bases short, with 14 bases between. CDR1 is SGHDT, CDR2 YYEEEE, per germline. Via MiXCR, TCRdb re-called the RACE reads, giving one row per CDR3 protein. The sample contains more than 55,000 distinct CDR3 sequences, approximately 10% of which appear only once. The specimen was whole blood, collected in connection with sensitization to the hapten diphenylcyclopropenone (DPC). The V and J genes are TRBV5-6 and TRBJ2-1; D is perhaps TRBD1 or TRBD2 (5 bases each). The receptor's source is a man between 40 and 49 years old with alopecia areata. Some clones in this sample may be carry-over from other donors' samples. CDR3 sequence: CASSLSPGTHNEQFF. In DNA, the CDR3 is TGTGCCAGCAGCTTATCTCCGGGGACCCACAATGAGCAGTTCTTC.